A selection of T cell receptor beta chains follows, all from one sample in a study of Ad26.COV2.S vaccination and SARS-CoV-2 variants. This table comes from immunoSEQ multiplex PCR, and its TCRdb copy is limited to in-frame clones, with some not included. Of fewer than 400,000 clones listed, about nine tenths are singletons. The source was peripheral blood, collected in a trial of Ad26.COV2.S vaccine versus placebo. These receptors all come from a person aged 18-65 years who received the Ad26.COV2.S COVID-19 vaccine or a placebo. Both conserved end residues are part of each CDR3. A D gene is named only where the DNA matches it firmly. A clone size is listed for some rows: how often the clone was seen (once, few, many), or a class if it is expanded.

j_gene | d_gene | len | abundance | v_gene | CDR3nt | CDR3aa
TRBJ2-1 | TRBD2 | 19 | - | TRBV15 | TGTGCCACCAGCTTGGGACTAGCGGGGGAGCCGAACTCCTACAATGAGCAGTTCTTC | CATSLGLAGEPNSYNEQFF
TRBJ2-3 | - | 13 | once | TRBV7-9 | TGTGCCATGGGGGGAGCCTCGGGAGATACGCAGTATTTT | CAMGGASGDTQYF
TRBJ1-2 | - | 16 | - | TRBV4-3 | TGCGCCAGCAGCCAAGGAGGGGTGGGGTACGAGGATGGCTACACCTTC | CASSQGGVGYEDGYTF
TRBJ2-3 | TRBD2 | 16 | - | TRBV3-1/TRBV3-2 | TGTGCCAGCAGCCAAAGACGGGGACTAAGCACAGATACGCAGTATTTT | CASSQRRGLSTDTQYF
TRBJ2-3 | TRBD1 | 13 | few | TRBV3-1/TRBV3-2 | TGTGCCAGCAGCCAGTCCAGGGGGGATACGCAGTATTTT | CASSQSRGDTQYF
TRBJ2-5 | - | 12 | - | TRBV10-2 | TGCGCCAGCAGTGGACCTATAGCGAACCAGTACTTC | CASSGPIANQYF
TRBJ1-1 | - | 12 | - | TRBV6-6 | TGTGCCAGCAGTTACCCGAGGGCTGAAGCTTTCTTT | CASSYPRAEAFF
TRBJ1-1 | - | 12 | - | TRBV6-2/TRBV6-3 | TGTGCCAGCAGTTACACCCTCACTGAAGCTTTCTTT | CASSYTLTEAFF
TRBJ2-7 | - | 14 | - | TRBV7-8 | TGTGCCAGCAGCTTAGCCCATGGAACCTACGAGCAGTACTTC | CASSLAHGTYEQYF
TRBJ2-1 | TRBD2 | 15 | - | TRBV4-1 | TGCGCCAGCAGCCAAGAAACTAGCGGGGGTAATGAGCAGTTCTTC | CASSQETSGGNEQFF
TRBJ2-3 | - | 14 | - | TRBV5-4 | TGTGCCAGCAGCTCGGCCCAAACGCCCGATACGCAGTATTTT | CASSSAQTPDTQYF
TRBJ2-3 | - | 13 | - | TRBV2 | TGTGCCACCTCAGGGGTTGGAACAGATACGCAGTATTTT | CATSGVGTDTQYF
TRBJ2-1 | - | 16 | once | TRBV9 | TGTGCCAGCAGCGAAGCGGGCCGCAGCTCCTACAATGAGCAGTTCTTC | CASSEAGRSSYNEQFF
TRBJ2-7 | TRBD1 | 15 | - | TRBV28 | TGTGCCAGCAGCGAACCTCCGGGACAGGGTTACGAGCAGTACTTC | CASSEPPGQGYEQYF
TRBJ2-2 | - | 13 | - | TRBV4-3 | TGCGCCAGCAGCCAATGGATCACCGGGGAGCTGTTTTTT | CASSQWITGELFF
TRBJ1-4 | TRBD1 | 13 | - | TRBV10-3 | TGTGCCACCAGGACAGGGGAAGGGGAAAAACTGTTTTTT | CATRTGEGEKLFF
TRBJ1-3 | - | 15 | - | TRBV5-1 | TGCGCCAGCAGCTTGGAGGCGTCCTCTGGAAACACCATATATTTT | CASSLEASSGNTIYF
TRBJ2-1 | - | 14 | - | TRBV10-3 | TGTGCCACCAGAACGCGGGGTCAAGAGGGGGAGCAGTTCTTC | CATRTRGQEGEQFF
TRBJ2-1 | TRBD1 | 14 | once | TRBV10-1 | TGCGCCAGTTCCTCCGGGACAGTGAGGAATGAGCAGTTCTTC | CASSSGTVRNEQFF
TRBJ1-2 | TRBD1 | 12 | - | TRBV30 | TGTGCCTACCAGGGGGAAGTCTATGGCTACACCTTC | CAYQGEVYGYTF
TRBJ1-2 | - | 12 | - | TRBV27 | TGTGCCAGCAGTTTATCGATGGGGGGTCTTTCGTGG | CASSLSMGGLSW
TRBJ2-7 | - | 18 | - | TRBV7-9 | TGTGCCAGCAGCAAAAAATCCGGAGGGTTAGGACAGATCTACGAGCAGTACTTC | CASSKKSGGLGQIYEQYF
TRBJ1-5 | - | 15 | - | TRBV19 | TGTGCCAGTAGCTATGAGGGGCTCGGCAATCAGCCCCAGCATTTT | CASSYEGLGNQPQHF
TRBJ2-1 | - | 15 | - | TRBV18 | TGTGCCAGCTCACCAGGACTTTCCGTGAACAATGAGCAGTTCTTC | CASSPGLSVNNEQFF
TRBJ1-2 | - | 14 | - | TRBV3-1/TRBV3-2 | TGTGCCAGCAGCCAAGATGTGGGGGCTAATGGCTACACCTTC | CASSQDVGANGYTF